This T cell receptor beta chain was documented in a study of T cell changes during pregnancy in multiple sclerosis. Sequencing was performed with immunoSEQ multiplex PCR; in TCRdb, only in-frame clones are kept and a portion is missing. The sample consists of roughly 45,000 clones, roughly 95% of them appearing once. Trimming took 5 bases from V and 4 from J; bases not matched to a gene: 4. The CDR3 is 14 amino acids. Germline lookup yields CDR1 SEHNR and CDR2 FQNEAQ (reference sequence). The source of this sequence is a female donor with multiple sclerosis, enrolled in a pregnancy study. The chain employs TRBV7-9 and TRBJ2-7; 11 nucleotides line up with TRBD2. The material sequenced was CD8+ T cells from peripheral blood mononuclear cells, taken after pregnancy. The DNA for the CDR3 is TGTGCCAGCAGCCCGGGACTAGCGGTATACGAGCAGTACTTC. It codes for CASSPGLAVYEQYF.